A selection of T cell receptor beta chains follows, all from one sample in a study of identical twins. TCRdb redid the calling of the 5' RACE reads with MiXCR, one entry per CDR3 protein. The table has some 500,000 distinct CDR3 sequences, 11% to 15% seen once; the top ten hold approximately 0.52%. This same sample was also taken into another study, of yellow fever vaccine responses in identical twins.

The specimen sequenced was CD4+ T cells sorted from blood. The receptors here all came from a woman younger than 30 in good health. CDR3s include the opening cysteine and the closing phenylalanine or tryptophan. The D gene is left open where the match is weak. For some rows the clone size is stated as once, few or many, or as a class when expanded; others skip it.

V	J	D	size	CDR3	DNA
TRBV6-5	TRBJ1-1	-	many	CASSYSSTGMNTEAFF	TGTGCCAGCAGTTACTCCTCGACAGGTATGAACACTGAAGCTTTCTTT
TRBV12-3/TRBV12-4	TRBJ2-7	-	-	CASRSGMGYYEQYF	TGTGCCAGCAGATCGGGGATGGGTTACTACGAGCAGTACTTC
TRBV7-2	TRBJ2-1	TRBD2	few	CASSLGGSGVIYNEQFF	TGTGCCAGCAGCTTAGGTGGTAGCGGGGTCATATACAATGAGCAGTTCTTC
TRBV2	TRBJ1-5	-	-	CASRLPGGLGVTQPQHF	TGTGCCAGCAGGCTCCCGGGAGGGTTGGGGGTTACTCAGCCCCAGCATTTT
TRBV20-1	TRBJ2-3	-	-	CSASRQATDTQYF	TGCAGTGCTAGCAGGCAGGCCACAGATACGCAGTATTTT
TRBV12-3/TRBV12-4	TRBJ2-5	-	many	CASSLLQDIQETQYF	TGTGCCAGCAGTTTACTCCAAGACATTCAAGAGACCCAGTACTTC
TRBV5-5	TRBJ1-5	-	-	CASSPGSGASNQPQHF	TGTGCCAGCAGCCCGGGGTCAGGGGCTAGCAATCAGCCCCAGCATTTT
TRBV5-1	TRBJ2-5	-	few	CASSSDLTQYF	TGCGCCAGCAGCTCTGATTTGACCCAGTACTTC
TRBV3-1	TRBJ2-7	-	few	CASSQGFMNEQYF	TGTGCCAGCAGCCAAGGGTTTATGAACGAGCAGTACTTC
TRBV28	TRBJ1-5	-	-	CASAGVDGNQPQHF	TGTGCCAGCGCAGGGGTGGACGGCAATCAGCCCCAGCATTTT
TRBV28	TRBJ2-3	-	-	CASSLWGSERSTDTQYF	TGTGCCAGCAGTTTATGGGGGTCGGAACGGAGCACAGATACGCAGTATTTT
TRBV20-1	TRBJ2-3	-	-	CSARRSGTTDTQYF	TGCAGTGCTAGACGTTCGGGAACCACAGATACGCAGTATTTT
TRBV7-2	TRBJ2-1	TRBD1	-	CASSLVPGQGLNEQFF	TGTGCCAGCAGCTTAGTCCCCGGACAGGGTTTGAATGAGCAGTTCTTC
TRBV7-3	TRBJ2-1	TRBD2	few	CASSSGGPSYNEQFF	TGTGCCAGCAGCTCGGGGGGGCCCTCCTACAATGAGCAGTTCTTC
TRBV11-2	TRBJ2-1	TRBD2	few	CASSPLFREGVSQNEQFF	TGTGCCAGCAGCCCCCTTTTCCGGGAGGGAGTTTCTCAGAATGAGCAGTTCTTC
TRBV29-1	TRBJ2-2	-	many	CSVPGTSNTGELFF	TGCAGCGTGCCCGGGACATCTAACACCGGGGAGCTGTTTTTT
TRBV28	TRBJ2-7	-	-	CASSPGGQRSYEQYF	TGTGCCAGCAGTCCAGGAGGACAGCGTTCCTACGAGCAGTACTTC
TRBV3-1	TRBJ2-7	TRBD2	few	CASGNLGGGGPSYEQYF	TGTGCCAGCGGTAACCTCGGCGGGGGGGGGCCCTCCTACGAGCAGTACTTC
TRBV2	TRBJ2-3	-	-	CASSERTRSTDTQYF	TGTGCCAGCAGTGAGCGCACCCGAAGCACAGATACGCAGTATTTT
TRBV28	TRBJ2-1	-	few	CASSWARDYNEQFF	TGTGCCAGCAGTTGGGCGAGGGACTACAATGAGCAGTTCTTC
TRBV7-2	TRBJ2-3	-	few	CASSAGDTTQYF	TGTGCCAGCAGCGCTGGCGATACGACGCAGTATTTT
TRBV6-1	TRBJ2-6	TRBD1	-	CASSTGTGGSGANVLTF	TGTGCCAGCAGCACCGGGACAGGGGGCTCTGGGGCCAACGTCCTGACTTTC
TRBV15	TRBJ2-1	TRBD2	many	CATSRSASGYNEQFF	TGTGCCACCAGCAGATCAGCTAGCGGTTACAATGAGCAGTTCTTC
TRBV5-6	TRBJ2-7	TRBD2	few	CASSSQRGGYEQYF	TGTGCCAGCAGCTCCCAGCGGGGGGGCTACGAGCAGTACTTC
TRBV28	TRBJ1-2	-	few	CASSLRNSLGESYTF	TGTGCCAGCAGTTTAAGAAACTCCCTTGGCGAGAGCTACACCTTC
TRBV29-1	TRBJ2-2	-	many	CSAASGVGELFF	TGCAGCGCCGCATCCGGCGTCGGGGAGCTGTTTTTT
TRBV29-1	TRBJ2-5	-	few	CSVDWPYSETQYF	TGCAGCGTGGATTGGCCGTATTCAGAGACCCAGTACTTC
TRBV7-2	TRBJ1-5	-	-	CASSIDRGNQPQHF	TGTGCCAGCAGCATCGACAGAGGCAATCAGCCCCAGCATTTT
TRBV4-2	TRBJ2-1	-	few	CASSQTGTSSYNEQFF	TGTGCCAGCAGCCAAACGGGGACCAGCTCCTACAATGAGCAGTTCTTC
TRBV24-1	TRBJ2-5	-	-	CAVNAGEETQYF	TGTGCCGTCAACGCAGGGGAAGAGACCCAGTACTTC
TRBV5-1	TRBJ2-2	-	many	CASSWGQNTGELFF	TGCGCCAGCAGCTGGGGACAGAACACCGGGGAGCTGTTTTTT
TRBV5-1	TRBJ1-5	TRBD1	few	CASSQGDRADQPQHF	TGCGCCAGCAGCCAGGGGGACAGGGCGGATCAGCCCCAGCATTTT
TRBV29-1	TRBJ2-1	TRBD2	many	CSVTSGEQFF	TGCAGCGTGACTAGCGGGGAGCAGTTCTTC
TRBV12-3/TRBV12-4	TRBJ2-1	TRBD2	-	CASARLAGGNEQFF	TGTGCCAGCGCCAGACTAGCGGGGGGCAATGAGCAGTTCTTC
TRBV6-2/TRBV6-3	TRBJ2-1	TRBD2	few	CASSYGLGPEYEQFF	TGTGCCAGCAGTTACGGACTAGGGCCCGAGTACGAGCAGTTCTTC
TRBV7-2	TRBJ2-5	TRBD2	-	CASSWGLAGETQYF	TGTGCCAGCAGCTGGGGACTAGCTGGCGAGACCCAGTACTTC
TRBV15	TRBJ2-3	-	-	CATSRAGRADTQYF	TGTGCCACCAGCAGGGCAGGGCGCGCAGATACGCAGTATTTT